This T cell receptor beta chain was sequenced in a study of type 1 regulatory T cells. Across the study: An in vitro protocol generated T-allo10, a Tr1-enriched, alloantigen-specific CD4 T cell product.

The V gene lost 7 bases and the J gene lost 0 bases, with 14 bases spanning the gap. CDR3 length equals 15 residues. Per germline, CDR1 LGHNA and CDR2 YNFKEQ. Using its own MiXCR run on the reads, TCRdb lists one record per CDR3 protein. This table holds around 88,000 distinct CDR3 sequences, roughly 30% found once. This TCR was recovered from a human donor in good health. The sample was CD4+ T cells, either the whole sample or a sorted fraction (not recorded which). The chain recombines TRBV4-2 with TRBJ2-3, with D possibly TRBD1 on 6 matching bases. The CDR3 DNA follows: TGTGCCAGCAAGCTCTCAGGGGACAGCACAGATACGCAGTATTTT. This encodes CASKLSGDSTDTQYF.